This T cell receptor (beta chain) stems from a study of shared T cell receptors in the human thymus. This clone was seen just once. This CDR3 spans 14 amino acids. The V gene end was trimmed by 7 bases and the J gene end by 4 bases; junction bases not matched to a gene: 10. The germline gives CDR1 LNHDA, CDR2 SQIVND (reference sequence). Only in-frame clones appear in the TCRdb table, and some are missing; sequencing was by immunoSEQ multiplex PCR. The sample has some 400,000 clones; 95% are singletons. This chain links TRBV19 with TRBJ2-7, with TRBD2 matching 7 bases. The sequencing sample was made of thymocytes. The source is a human donor. CDR3 bases: TGTGCCAGTAACCCAGCGGGAAGAGGGTACGAGCAGTACTTC. This gives the protein CASNPAGRGYEQYF.